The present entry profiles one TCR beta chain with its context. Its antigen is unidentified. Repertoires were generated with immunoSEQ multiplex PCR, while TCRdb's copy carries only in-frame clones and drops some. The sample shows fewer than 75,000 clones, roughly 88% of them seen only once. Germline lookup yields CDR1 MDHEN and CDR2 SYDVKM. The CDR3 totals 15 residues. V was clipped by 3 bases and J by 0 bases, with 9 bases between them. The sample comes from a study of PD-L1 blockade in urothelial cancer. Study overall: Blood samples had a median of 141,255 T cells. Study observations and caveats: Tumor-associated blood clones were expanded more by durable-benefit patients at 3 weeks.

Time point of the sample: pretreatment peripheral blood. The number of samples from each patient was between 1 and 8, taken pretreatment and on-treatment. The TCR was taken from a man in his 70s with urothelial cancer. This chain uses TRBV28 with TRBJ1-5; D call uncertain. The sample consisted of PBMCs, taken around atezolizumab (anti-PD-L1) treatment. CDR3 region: CASSFGSYSNQPQHF. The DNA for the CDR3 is TGTGCCAGCAGTTTCGGTAGTTATAGCAATCAGCCCCAGCATTTT.